This is a list of T cell receptor beta chains from one sample in a study of human T cells and chemical hapten exposure. MiXCR was run by TCRdb on the RACE reads, yielding one entry per CDR3 protein. Of a few hundred thousand distinct CDR3 sequences listed, over 5% are singletons. The specimen comprised whole blood, sampled in connection with sensitization to the hapten diphenylcyclopropenone (DPC). The origin of the receptors is a woman aged 18 to 35 with alopecia areata. Some clones in this sample may be carry-over from other donors' samples. Both conserved end residues are part of each CDR3. Fields, in order: clone size, D gene, V gene, J gene, CDR3 DNA, CDR3 protein. A D gene is named only where the DNA matches it firmly. Only some rows state a clone size, as once, few, many or a class for expanded clones.

many,.,TRBV7-9,TRBJ1-4,TGTGCCAGCAGCCTTCGAAGTGGGGCAACTAATGAAAAACTGTTTTTT,CASSLRSGATNEKLFF
many,.,TRBV6-2/TRBV6-3,TRBJ2-7,TGTGCCAGCAGTTACTCAGGCGGGCTTGGAAAGTACGAGCAGTACTTC,CASSYSGGLGKYEQYF
few,.,TRBV5-1,TRBJ1-1,TGCGCCAGCAGCTTGTGGCAGAACACTGAAGCTTTCTTT,CASSLWQNTEAFF
.,.,TRBV18,TRBJ1-1,TGTGCCAGCTCATTTACATCAGAAATGAACACTGAAGCTTTCTTT,CASSFTSEMNTEAFF
.,.,TRBV15,TRBJ1-2,TGTGCCACCAGCAGAGATCTTAGATCTTGGGGTGGCTACACCTTC,CATSRDLRSWGGYTF
many,.,TRBV12-3/TRBV12-4,TRBJ1-2,TGTGCCAGCAGTATAACAATGAACCCCGCTTACACCTTC,CASSITMNPAYTF
many,.,TRBV7-2,TRBJ2-5,TGTGCCATCTCGAGGGGGTACCAAGAGACCCAGTACTTC,CAISRGYQETQYF
.,.,TRBV6-5,TRBJ1-4,TGTGCCAGCAGTGGGAAAGGCGGGCTGCTGTTTTTT,CASSGKGGLLFF
few,.,TRBV27,TRBJ1-2,TGTGCCAGCAGTTTATCGCTGGGGGGGACTAACTATGGCTACACCTTC,CASSLSLGGTNYGYTF
few,TRBD1,TRBV27,TRBJ1-2,TGTGCCAGCAGGGGGACAGGGCTAATTGACTACACCTTC,CASRGTGLIDYTF
.,TRBD1,TRBV15,TRBJ2-6,TGTGCCACCAGCTACAAAGGGACAGCGATACACTCTGGGGCCAACGTCCTGACTTTC,CATSYKGTAIHSGANVLTF
.,TRBD1,TRBV2,TRBJ2-3,TGTGCCAGCAGTGAAAGGACAGGGGCCCTCACAGATACGCAGTATTTT,CASSERTGALTDTQYF
.,.,TRBV7-6,TRBJ2-5,TGTGCCAGCAGCTTATTATACAGGATGGCAGAGACCCAGTACTTC,CASSLLYRMAETQYF
many,.,TRBV2,TRBJ2-3,TGTGCCAGCTCCCAGGGCGCAGTCAGCACAGATACGCAGTATTTT,CASSQGAVSTDTQYF
many,.,TRBV6-1,TRBJ1-3,TGTGCCAGCAGTTCCGGGACGTCCAGGACGGGAAACACCATATATTTT,CASSSGTSRTGNTIYF
many,.,TRBV11-2,TRBJ2-5,TGTGCCAGCAGTCGAGGGGAGAAAGAGACCCAGTACTTC,CASSRGEKETQYF
.,.,TRBV5-1,TRBJ2-1,TGCGCCAGCAGCCTTCAGACCAATGAGCAGTTCTTC,CASSLQTNEQFF
few,.,TRBV5-4,TRBJ1-5,TGTGCCAGCAGCTTGAACGCGGGTCAGCCCCAGCATTTT,CASSLNAGQPQHF
.,.,TRBV10-2,TRBJ1-6,TGCGCCAGCAGTGAAGTAGGAGGTGGTTCACCCCTCCACTTT,CASSEVGGGSPLHF
few,.,TRBV28,TRBJ2-7,TGTGCCAGCAGTTCCCCCGATTACGAGCAGTACTTC,CASSSPDYEQYF
few,.,TRBV20-1,TRBJ2-3,TGCAGTGCCTCAGGGTATGGTACGCAGTATTTT,CSASGYGTQYF
many,.,TRBV18,TRBJ2-3,TGTGCCAGCTCACCGGAATTAACAGATACGCAGTATTTT,CASSPELTDTQYF
many,TRBD1,TRBV28,TRBJ1-6,TGTGCCAGCACCAAAACCGGGACAGGGGGACCCCTCCACTTT,CASTKTGTGGPLHF
.,.,TRBV12-3/TRBV12-4,TRBJ2-1,TGTGCCAGCAGTTTAGGTAGTCGTGGGTTCTTC,CASSLGSRGFF
few,TRBD1,TRBV2,TRBJ2-3,TGTGCCAGCAGAACGGACAGGGGGACAGATACGCAGTATTTT,CASRTDRGTDTQYF
many,TRBD1,TRBV6-5,TRBJ2-3,TGTGCCAGCCACAGGGGGCTTCGCACAGATACGCAGTATTTT,CASHRGLRTDTQYF
few,.,TRBV18,TRBJ2-7,TGTGCCAGCTCCATAATTGGCGGGGCCCCGTTCGAGCAGTACTTC,CASSIIGGAPFEQYF
few,.,TRBV20-1,TRBJ1-6,TGCAGTGCTAGATTCAGGGAAGAATCACCCCTCCACTTT,CSARFREESPLHF
few,.,TRBV12-3/TRBV12-4,TRBJ1-2,TGTGCCAGCACTCAAGGAGGAGGCTACACCTTC,CASTQGGGYTF
many,TRBD1,TRBV6-5,TRBJ1-4,TGTGCCAGCAGTTTGGGACAGCTTAATGAAAAACTGTTTTTT,CASSLGQLNEKLFF
.,TRBD2,TRBV4-3,TRBJ2-3,TGCGCCAGCAGCCAAGATTTGGCTAGCGGGGGTTTCACAGATACGCAGTATTTT,CASSQDLASGGFTDTQYF
.,TRBD1,TRBV11-2,TRBJ2-2,TGTGCCAGCAGCCAGGACAGGGCACGTACCGGGGAGCTGTTTTTT,CASSQDRARTGELFF